Following are 12 T cell receptor beta chains from one sample sequenced in a study of shared clonotypes between healthy human individuals. Method: immunoSEQ multiplex PCR; TCRdb's copy keeps in-frame clones and lacks some. Of some 2,400,000 clones listed, approximately 95% are singletons. The sample consisted of naive CD4+ T cells sorted from blood. Subset defined: CD45RA+ positively selected. The receptors shown here come from a man in his late teens or twenties in good health.

The V and J genes are TRBV25-1 and TRBJ1-4, with D uncertain. Per germline, CDR1 MGHDK and CDR2 SYGVNS. Trimming shortened V by 3 bases and J by 8 bases, and 16 bases separated the two germline ends. The CDR3 length is 15 residues. Written as DNA, the CDR3 is TGTGCCAGCAGTGAGACCGACGGACGGTGGGAAAAACTGTTTTTT. Protein product: CASSETDGRWEKLFF.

V is TRBV2 and J is TRBJ2-1, with D possibly TRBD2 on 5 matching bases. This CDR3 region has 15 residues. Per germline, CDR1 SNHLY and CDR2 FYNNEI. Trimming pared 2 bases from V and 7 bases from J, leaving 15 bases between. Written as DNA, the CDR3 is TGTGCCAGCAGTGAAACCCACATCACGGGGAATGAGCAGTTCTTC. It codes for CASSETHITGNEQFF.

The J gene is TRBJ1-3, the V gene TRBV5-8; maybe TRBD1 (6 bases). Germline values: CDR1 SGHTS, CDR2 YDEGEE. The CDR3 totals 16 residues. Trimming took 4 bases from V and 2 from J, leaving 16 bases between them. This chain's CDR3 is CASSARGPPAGNTIYF. Here the CDR3 DNA reads TGTGCCAGCAGCGCCCGGGGGCCCCCGGCTGGAAACACCATATATTTT.

The chain couples TRBV5-1 to TRBJ1-1, with TRBD1 matching over 8 bases. The CDR3 runs to 16 residues. The germline gives CDR1 SGHRS, CDR2 YFSETQ. V trimming: 0 bases; J trimming: 1 base; junction bases outside the gene matches: 5. CDR3 sequence (DNA): TGCGCCAGCAGCTTGGGCAGGGGGCCCCGGAACACTGAAGCTTTCTTT. This gives the protein CASSLGRGPRNTEAFF.

In this sample, this clone turned up a few times. The same CDR3 is also encoded by other DNA sequences in this sample. The rearrangement links TRBV6-4 to TRBJ1-2; the D gene is possibly TRBD1 (6 bases). The CDR3 spans 14 residues. Trimming removed 6 bases from V and 0 bases from J, with 11 bases in between. The germline gives CDR1 MRHNA, CDR2 SNTAGT. CDR3 in DNA: TGTGCCAGCAGCCCGACAGGAACTAACTATGGCTACACCTTC. Translation: CASSPTGTNYGYTF.

The chain has TRBV5-1 and TRBJ1-2; D not resolved. CDR3 length equals 16 residues. Germline CDR1 reads SGHRS; CDR2 reads YFSETQ. Trimming removed 4 bases at V and 1 base at J, with 17 bases between. CDR3 nucleotides: TGCGCCAGCAGCGACCGTAATGCTGATTTTAACTATGGCTACACCTTC. Protein: CASSDRNADFNYGYTF.

This clone was seen only once. This same CDR3 is encoded by further DNA sequences in the sample. The chain couples TRBV19 to TRBJ2-7; possibly TRBD2 for D (5 bases). CDR3 length equals 13 residues. Between the trimmed V and J ends, which lost 5 bases and 1 base, there was a span of 9 bases. Germline CDR1 is LNHDA and CDR2 is SQIVND (reference sequence). The chain's CDR3 is CASSPRGSYEQYF. DNA for the CDR3: TGTGCCAGTAGTCCCCGCGGGTCCTACGAGCAGTACTTC.

V usage is TRBV28 and J usage is TRBJ2-7, with D possibly called TRBD1 or TRBD2 (5 bases each). Trimming took off 5 bases at V and 6 bases at J, with 20 bases between the two ends. Germline assignment: CDR1 MDHEN and CDR2 SYDVKM. The CDR3 is 15 residues long. CDR3 protein: CASSATGTRLSEQYF. CDR3 DNA: TGTGCCAGCAGTGCTACCGGGACCCGGCTGAGCGAGCAGTACTTC.

The rearrangement joins TRBV18 to TRBJ1-6; 7 nucleotides line up with TRBD1. Trimming took 3 bases from V and 2 from J; bases not matched to a gene: 7. Germline lookup yields CDR1 KGHSH and CDR2 LQKENI. The length of the CDR3 is 17 residues. CDR3: CASSPTTGVPYNSPLHF. The CDR3 nucleotides read TGTGCCAGCTCACCTACAACAGGGGTTCCCTATAATTCACCCCTCCACTTT. The full variable domain, its missing parts supplied by reference TRBV18 and TRBJ1-6, is NAGVMQNPRHLVRRRGQEARLRCSPMKGHSHVYWYRQLPEEGLKFMVYLQKENIIDESGMPKERFSAEFPKEGPSILRIQQVVRGDSAAYFCASSPTTGVPYNSPLHFGNGTRLTVT.

Concerning this clone: Other DNA sequences in this specimen translate into the identical CDR3. This chain connects TRBV7-8 to TRBJ1-3; D gene ambiguous. Germline CDR1 and CDR2: SGHVS and FQNEAQ. V shed 1 base and J shed 7 bases, with 8 bases lying between them. This CDR3 spans 13 amino acids. CDR3 residues: CASSLGTTNTIYF. In DNA form, the CDR3 reads TGTGCCAGCAGCTTAGGCACCACGAACACCATATATTTT. The variable domain in full, completed from reference TRBV7-8 and TRBJ1-3, reads GAGVSQSPRYKVAKRGQDVALRCDPISGHVSLFWYQQALGQGPEFLTYFQNEAQLDKSGLPSDRFFAERPEGSVSTLKIQRTQQEDSAVYLCASSLGTTNTIYFGEGSWLTVV.

V is TRBV6-1 and J is TRBJ1-5; the D is unclear. The CDR3 runs 12 residues. CDR1 is MNHNS, CDR2 SASEGT, per germline. The ends were cut back, 3 bases at V and 9 bases at J, with 9 bases in the middle. DNA of the CDR3: TGTGCCAGCAGTGACCCCCAGCGGCCCCAGCATTTT. Encoded protein: CASSDPQRPQHF.

The chain is built from TRBV6-6 and TRBJ1-5, with 9 bases matching TRBD1. The CDR3 consists of 16 residues. Germline trimming cut 5 bases from V and 1 base from J; bases unmatched to any gene: 6. Germline V gene sequence: CDR1 MNHNY, CDR2 SVGAGI (reference sequence). CDR3 residues: CASSQTGTGSNQPQHF. As DNA, the CDR3 is TGTGCCAGCAGTCAAACCGGGACAGGGAGCAATCAGCCCCAGCATTTT.